These T cell receptor beta chains were read from a single sample in a study of cytomegalovirus exposure and HLA in healthy donors. Assay used: immunoSEQ multiplex PCR; TCRdb lists only in-frame clones, some missing. This table holds roughly 60,000 clones, about 91% found once. The sequenced sample was PBMCs. These receptors all come from a woman aged 18-35 years in good health and CMV-seronegative. CDR3s include the opening cysteine and the closing phenylalanine or tryptophan. A D gene is named only where the DNA matches it firmly. For some rows the clone size is stated as once, few or many, or as a class when expanded; others skip it.

>TRBV18|NA|NA|TRBJ2-5
TGTGCCAGCTCACCACGTGATTACTTGGGGCCCTCTCAAGAGACCCAGTACTTC
CASSPRDYLGPSQETQYF
>TRBV28|NA|TRBD1|TRBJ1-6
TGTGCCAGCAGTCTCCTAGGGACAGGGGGAAATTCACCCCTCCACTTT
CASSLLGTGGNSPLHF
>TRBV6-6|NA|NA|TRBJ1-2
TGTGCCAGCAGTTACCCCAGGGTTGGCTATGGCTACACCTTC
CASSYPRVGYGYTF
>TRBV4-2|NA|NA|TRBJ1-1
TGTGCCAGCAGCCAAGCAGGGATGAACACTGAAGCTTTCTTT
CASSQAGMNTEAFF
>TRBV11-2|NA|NA|TRBJ1-6
TGTGCCAGCAGCTTAGTAGTCGTTTTTGGAGCACCCCTCCACTTT
CASSLVVVFGAPLHF
>TRBV6-5|NA|TRBD1|TRBJ1-5
TGTGCCAGCAGTTCAGGGGGGAACAAGCCCCAGCATTTT
CASSSGGNKPQHF
>TRBV19|NA|NA|TRBJ1-2
TGTGCGTCTCGGGGGGCCCTTGGCTACACCTTC
CASRGALGYTF
>TRBV5-6|NA|NA|TRBJ2-2
TGTGCCAGCAGCTTGTACAGCCCCGGGGAGCTGTTTTTT
CASSLYSPGELFF
>TRBV27|once|TRBD1|TRBJ2-6
TGTGCCAGCGGGACAGTCGCTGGGGCCAACGTCCTGACTTTC
CASGTVAGANVLTF
>TRBV5-1|NA|NA|TRBJ2-5
TGCGCCAGCAGCCACAGGGGGGGGGCTGGGGAGACCCAGTACTTC
CASSHRGGAGETQYF
>TRBV7-8|NA|NA|TRBJ2-3
TGTGCCAGCAGCTCCCCCCCTGTCACAGATACGCAGTATTTT
CASSSPPVTDTQYF
>TRBV5-6|NA|NA|TRBJ2-5
TGTGCCAGCAGACCATTCGCGAGTTTGGAGACCCAGTACTTC
CASRPFASLETQYF
>TRBV5-1|NA|TRBD2|TRBJ2-3
TGCGCCAGCAGCTTGGGACTAGCGAGGAGCACAGATACGCAGTATTTT
CASSLGLARSTDTQYF
>TRBV6-1|few|TRBD2|TRBJ2-5
TGTGCCAGCAGTGAAGTCGCGGGAGGGGTTGAGACCCAGTACTTC
CASSEVAGGVETQYF
>TRBV28|NA|TRBD1|TRBJ1-2
TGTGCCAGCAGGGGGGACAGTTTCTTCTATGGCTACACCTTC
CASRGDSFFYGYTF
>TRBV19|NA|NA|TRBJ1-5
TGTGCCGGGTCGTCAGGGACTGGAAATCAGCCCCAGCATTTT
CAGSSGTGNQPQHF
>TRBV5-4|NA|TRBD1|TRBJ1-2
TGTGCCAGCAGCTTGAGCGCGACAGGGGCGAATGGCTACACCTTC
CASSLSATGANGYTF
>TRBV2|NA|TRBD2|TRBJ2-1
TGTGCCAGCAGTGAACAACTAGCGGGTGAGCAGTTCTTC
CASSEQLAGEQFF
>TRBV7-2|NA|NA|TRBJ2-7
TGTGCCAGCAGCTACCTTAGTTACGAGCAGTACTTC
CASSYLSYEQYF
>TRBV6-1|once|NA|TRBJ1-5
TGTGCCAGCAGGGCGGACTATCAGCCCCAGCATTTT
CASRADYQPQHF
>TRBV27|NA|NA|TRBJ2-3
TGTGCCAGCAGTCCCAACACAGATACGCAGTATTTT
CASSPNTDTQYF
>TRBV4-1|NA|NA|TRBJ1-1
TGCGCCAGCAGCCAAGCCTCGGACAGGAACACTGAAGCTTTCTTT
CASSQASDRNTEAFF
>TRBV5-1|NA|TRBD1|TRBJ1-4
TGCGCCAGCAGCGTTGGACAGGGGGTAACTAATGAAAAACTGTTTTTT
CASSVGQGVTNEKLFF
>TRBV14|NA|NA|TRBJ2-1
TGTGCCAGCAGCCTGGCGGGTTGGGGCAATGAGCAGTTCTTC
CASSLAGWGNEQFF
>TRBV7-6|NA|TRBD2|TRBJ2-5
TGTGCCAGCAGCTTAACTAGCGGGGCCGTAAAGACCCAGTACTTC
CASSLTSGAVKTQYF
>TRBV10-2|NA|NA|TRBJ1-1
TGCGCCAGCAGCAGGGGTATTAACGCTGAAGCTTTCTTT
CASSRGINAEAFF